This TCR beta chain was captured in a study of CD8 T cells in ankylosing spondylitis. Study conclusions and caveats: Matched synovial fluid from ankylosing spondylitis patients was reported to be enriched for disease-linked clones.

TCRdb re-called the 5' RACE reads through MiXCR, storing one row per CDR3 protein. Here the sample spans fewer than 250,000 distinct CDR3 sequences, 25% to 30% being singletons. For this clonotype: Its specificity is unknown.

There are 15 residues in the CDR3. V lost 5 bases to trimming and J lost 8 bases, with 18 bases between them. The chain employs TRBV12-3 or TRBV12-4 and TRBJ2-2, with no clear D. The sequenced material came from blood, either unsorted or a sorted T cell fraction (not recorded which). The source is a male donor with ankylosing spondylitis or in good health (not recorded which). CDR3 bases: TGTGCCAGCAGTAACCGGACCGCGGCAGGAGGGGAGCTGTTTTTT. Encoded protein: CASSNRTAAGGELFF.